A selection of T cell receptor beta chains follows, all from one sample in a study of blood T cell repertoires in COVID-19. The data were produced by immunoSEQ multiplex PCR, yet TCRdb's version contains in-frame clones alone and is incomplete. The sample contains fewer than 250,000 clones, approximately 83% of which appear only once. Sequenced input: peripheral blood. The receptors were sampled from a human donor in a cohort sampled during active COVID-19. Both conserved end residues are part of each CDR3. The order of the fields is clone size, D gene, V gene, J gene, CDR3 DNA, CDR3 protein. The D gene is left open where the match is weak. The size entry is marked missing in some rows and otherwise reads once, few, many or a size class.

-,-,TRBV9,TRBJ2-5,TGTGCCAGCAGCGTAGGGGGCCGGCGAGAGACCCAGTACTTC,CASSVGGRRETQYF
-,TRBD1,TRBV11-2,TRBJ2-7,TGTGCCAGCAGCTTCGGGACAGGGGGTCCCTACGAGCAGTACTTC,CASSFGTGGPYEQYF
-,-,TRBV19,TRBJ1-1,TGTGCCAGTAGTATAGTGGTAGCGAACACTGAAGCTTTCTTT,CASSIVVANTEAFF
-,-,TRBV28,TRBJ2-1,TGTGCCAGCAGACCAGGGGATAGCTCCTACAATGAGCAGTTCTTC,CASRPGDSSYNEQFF
-,TRBD2,TRBV5-1,TRBJ2-2,TGCGCCAGCAGCTTGGACGTTAGCGGGGTCACCGGGGAGCTGTTTTTT,CASSLDVSGVTGELFF
-,TRBD2,TRBV10-1,TRBJ2-7,TGCGCCAGCAGGCCTAGCGGTACCTCCTACGAGCAGTACTTC,CASRPSGTSYEQYF
-,TRBD2,TRBV5-6,TRBJ2-1,TGTGCCAGCAGCCCAGGACTAGCGGGGCAATACAATGAGCAGTTCTTC,CASSPGLAGQYNEQFF
-,-,TRBV5-4,TRBJ2-2,TGTGCCAGCAGCCCCGGACTTACCCACACCGGGGAGCTGTTTTTT,CASSPGLTHTGELFF
-,-,TRBV11-1,TRBJ1-2,TGTGCCAGCAGCTCACTAGGGCCTTACTATGGCTACACCTTC,CASSSLGPYYGYTF
-,TRBD2,TRBV5-1,TRBJ2-1,TGCGCCAGCAGAAATCGACTAGCGGGAGCGGATGAGCAGTTCTTC,CASRNRLAGADEQFF
-,TRBD1,TRBV6-5,TRBJ1-2,TGTGCCAGCAGCGGTATGGAAGGGGGCAACTATGGCTACACCTTC,CASSGMEGGNYGYTF
once,TRBD1,TRBV10-2,TRBJ1-2,TGCGCCAGCAGGGGGACAGGGTATGGCTACACCTTC,CASRGTGYGYTF
few,-,TRBV6-6,TRBJ1-2,TGTGCCAGCAGTCCCCCAGGGTTGAGCGGCTACACCTTC,CASSPPGLSGYTF
-,TRBD1,TRBV4-1,TRBJ1-5,TGCGCCAGCAGCCTAGAAGAGGGACAGAGGAATCAGCCCCAGCATTTT,CASSLEEGQRNQPQHF
-,TRBD1,TRBV28,TRBJ2-7,TGTGCCAGCAGTTCAATGCGGCGACAGGGGTATACCACCTTCCCCTACGAGCAGTACTTC,CASSSMRRQGYTTFPYEQYF
-,TRBD1,TRBV6-1,TRBJ1-5,TGTGCCAGCAGTGAATTAGGACAGGTTGTCAATCAGCCCCAGCATTTT,CASSELGQVVNQPQHF
once,-,TRBV12-1,TRBJ1-1,TGTGCCAGCAGCTTGGGAGAGGCAGGTTCAACTGAAGCTTTCTTT,CASSLGEAGSTEAFF